The 21 T cell receptor beta chains below were found in one sample sequenced in a study of cytomegalovirus exposure and HLA in healthy donors. Libraries were prepared by immunoSEQ multiplex PCR; TCRdb keeps only in-frame clonotypes and omits some of them. The table records 70,000 or so clones, about 90% of them present only once. The sample was PBMCs. Source of these receptors: a young man in good health and CMV-seronegative.

This clone occurred once. J is TRBJ1-2 and V is TRBV29-1; tentatively, D is TRBD1 (6 bases). Germline CDR1 is SQVTM and CDR2 is ANQGSEA. V was shortened by 7 bases and J by 7 bases, with 13 bases between the two germline ends. The CDR3 totals 11 residues. CDR3: CSAAGGAGYTF. CDR3 bases: TGCAGCGCCGCGGGGGGGGCTGGCTACACCTTC. The full variable domain, with the rest looked up from reference TRBV29-1 and TRBJ1-2, is SAVISQKPSRDICQRGTSLTIQCQVDSQVTMMFWYRQQPGQSLTLIATANQGSEATYESGFVIDKFPISRPNLTFSTLTVSNMSPEDSSIYLCSAAGGAGYTFGSGTRLTVV.

This sequence joins TRBV29-1 and TRBJ2-3; D is perhaps TRBD2 (7 bases). V lost 7 bases, J lost 0 bases, and 14 bases lay in between. The CDR3 contains 14 residues. CDR1 and CDR2 from the germline V gene are SQVTM and ANQGSEA. The CDR3 spells CSAGAGGSTDTQYF. The CDR3 nucleotides are TGCAGCGCAGGGGCCGGGGGGAGCACAGATACGCAGTATTTT.

This chain connects TRBV19 to TRBJ2-1, with D possibly TRBD1 on 5 matching bases. The germline V gene encodes CDR1 LNHDA and CDR2 SQIVND (reference sequence). Trimming pared 1 base from V and 7 bases from J, leaving 11 bases between. This CDR3 has 14 residues. The CDR3 loop is CASSIGNQGNEQFF. In nucleotides, the CDR3 is TGTGCCAGTAGTATAGGCAACCAGGGAAATGAGCAGTTCTTC.

J is TRBJ2-7 and V is TRBV5-6; possibly TRBD2 for D (6 bases). Trimming left V 3 bases short and J 5 bases short, with 12 bases between. This CDR3 is 13 amino acids long. The germline gives CDR1 SGHDT, CDR2 YYEEEE. The CDR3 DNA is TGTGCCAGCAGCTGGGGGACGGGGGACGAGCAGTACTTC. Translating gives CASSWGTGDEQYF.

This clone was seen a few times. The V and J genes are TRBV2 and TRBJ1-5; D might be TRBD1 (6 bases). The V gene lost 2 bases and the J gene lost 7 bases, with 12 bases spanning the gap. The germline CDR1 and CDR2 sequences are SNHLY and FYNNEI. The CDR3 runs 14 residues. CDR3 sequence: CASSERAGDQPQHF. CDR3 nucleotides: TGTGCCAGCAGTGAAAGGGCAGGGGACCAGCCCCAGCATTTT.

This clone occurred once. The chain carries TRBV7-2 and TRBJ1-1, with D maybe TRBD1 (5 bases). The germline gives CDR1 SGHTA, CDR2 FQGNSA. The germline V and J ends were trimmed by 5 bases and 6 bases, with 7 bases remaining between them. The CDR3 contains 11 residues. CDR3 loop: CASSPGAEAFF. CDR3 nucleotide sequence: TGTGCCAGCAGCCCGGGGGCTGAAGCTTTCTTT.

The genes are TRBV5-1 and TRBJ1-1, with TRBD1 as a possible D gene (6 bases). Per germline, CDR1 SGHRS and CDR2 YFSETQ. V lost 6 bases to trimming and J lost 8 bases, with 11 bases between them. CDR3 size: 11 residues. The DNA of the CDR3 is TGCGCCAGCACCGGGGGGCTGGAAGCTTTCTTT. It yields the protein CASTGGLEAFF.

This chain connects TRBV7-2 to TRBJ2-7, with TRBD2 matching over 7 bases. V was clipped by 5 bases and J by 6 bases; unmatched bases: 16. This CDR3 has 16 amino acids. Germline V lookup: CDR1 SGHTA, CDR2 FQGNSA. The CDR3: CASSPRSGDLLTEQYF. DNA of the CDR3: TGTGCCAGCAGCCCCCGGAGCGGGGATCTGCTAACCGAGCAGTACTTC.

The J gene is TRBJ1-1, the V gene TRBV7-2; D is perhaps TRBD1 (5 bases). Germline-derived CDR1 and CDR2 are SGHTA and FQGNSA. The CDR3 runs to 15 residues. Trimming removed 7 bases at V and 1 base at J, with 16 bases between. CDR3 sequence (DNA): TGTGCCAGCACCCCGAGCCCGACAGAGAACACTGAAGCTTTCTTT. Translated, it gives CASTPSPTENTEAFF.

The chain combines TRBV9 with TRBJ1-2, with D tentatively TRBD1 (5 bases). Germline V gives CDR1 SGDLS, CDR2 YYNGEE. CDR3 length: 14 amino acids. V was cut by 2 bases and J by 4 bases, with 12 bases left in between. The CDR3 here is CASSVGGTGYGYTF. In nucleotides, the CDR3 is TGTGCCAGCAGCGTGGGTGGAACAGGCTATGGCTACACCTTC.

This rearrangement joins TRBV25-1 to TRBJ1-4; no reliable D call. The CDR3 covers 13 residues. Germline CDR1 is MGHDK and CDR2 is SYGVNS. V was shortened by 4 bases and J by 12 bases, with 15 bases between the two germline ends. CDR3: CASSGRGELELFF. The CDR3 DNA is TGTGCCAGCAGTGGACGGGGTGAATTGGAACTGTTTTTT.

The V call is TRBV11-2, the J call TRBJ2-7; 9 bases line up with TRBD2. Germline V gene sequence: CDR1 SGHAT, CDR2 FQNNGV. The CDR3 spans 15 residues. Unmatched junction bases numbered 8, after V lost 8 bases and J lost 0 bases. The CDR3 DNA sequence: TGTGCCAGCGGCGGGACTAGCAGTAGCTCCTACGAGCAGTACTTC. It yields the protein CASGGTSSSSYEQYF.

This sequence joins TRBV6-1 and TRBJ2-5; 11 bases are shared with TRBD1. In germline, CDR1 is MNHNS, CDR2 SASEGT. Trimming removed 10 bases from V and 2 bases from J; junction bases left unmatched: 3. The CDR3 consists of 13 residues. The CDR3 region is CAIRDRGQETQYF. The CDR3 coding sequence is TGTGCCATTCGGGACAGGGGGCAAGAGACCCAGTACTTC.

The chain joins TRBV7-3 to TRBJ2-7; 9 nucleotides agree with TRBD2. Trimming at V came to 1 base and at J to 5 bases, leaving 6 bases not matched to a gene. CDR3 length: 15 residues. The germline V gene encodes CDR1 SGHTA and CDR2 FQGTGA. The CDR3 region has the DNA TGTGCCAGCAGCTTAAATAGTCTAGCGGGAAACGAGCAGTACTTC. This translates into CASSLNSLAGNEQYF.

The V and J genes are TRBV7-9 and TRBJ1-1; D gene ambiguous. This CDR3 spans 15 amino acids. Germline-derived CDR1 and CDR2 are SEHNR and FQNEAQ (reference sequence). V lost 2 bases, J lost 0 bases, and 10 bases lay in between. CDR3 sequence (DNA): TGTGCCAGCAGCTTACGGGTCCAAATGAACACTGAAGCTTTCTTT. Encoded protein: CASSLRVQMNTEAFF.

This clone has a single count. Within the sample, other DNA sequences also encode this same CDR3. The chain employs TRBV27 and TRBJ2-5, with 13 bases matching TRBD2. CDR1 MNHEY and CDR2 SMNVEV come from the germline V gene (reference sequence). Trimming at V came to 0 bases and at J to 4 bases, leaving 14 bases not matched to a gene. CDR3 length: 20 residues. In DNA, the CDR3 is TGTGCCAGCAGTTTATCGCCCCCCGGACTAGCGGGAGCATGGGGAGAGACCCAGTACTTC. Amino acid sequence: CASSLSPPGLAGAWGETQYF.

This rearrangement joins TRBV9 to TRBJ1-5, with D perhaps matching TRBD1 (6 bases). V shed 0 bases and J shed 6 bases, with 13 bases lying between them. The CDR3 has 15 residues. The germline V gene has CDR1 SGDLS and CDR2 YYNGEE. CDR3 residues: CASSVAGGDGQPQHF. In DNA form, the CDR3 reads TGTGCCAGCAGCGTAGCGGGGGGCGACGGTCAGCCCCAGCATTTT.

The chain links TRBV6-5 to TRBJ1-1, with 9 nucleotides matching TRBD1. The CDR3 runs 14 residues. In germline, CDR1 is MNHEY, CDR2 SVGAGI. V dropped 8 bases and J dropped 4; count of bases not matched to a gene: 8. CDR3 nucleotide sequence: TGTGCCAGCCACAGGGGGCGATGGGGCACTGAAGCTTTCTTT. Translated, it gives CASHRGRWGTEAFF.

V and J are TRBV19 and TRBJ1-2, with 8 bases lining up with TRBD1. This CDR3 has 15 amino acids. The V segment lost 5 bases and the J segment 4 bases; nucleotides outside the gene matches: 9. From germline, CDR1 is LNHDA and CDR2 SQIVND (reference sequence). CDR3 sequence reads: CASSARDRRSYGYTF. The CDR3 region has the DNA TGTGCCAGTAGTGCAAGGGACAGGCGCTCCTATGGCTACACCTTC.

V is TRBV6-1 and J is TRBJ2-3; TRBD1 agrees at 11 bases. The CDR3 consists of 15 residues. Germline V gene sequence: CDR1 MNHNS, CDR2 SASEGT. J was trimmed by 5 bases and V by 0 bases; bases with no gene match: 1. In DNA form, the CDR3 reads TGTGCCAGCAGTGAAGCTGGGACAGGGGGAGATACGCAGTATTTT. Its protein is CASSEAGTGGDTQYF.

A single count supports this clone. The chain has TRBV9 and TRBJ2-2; weak D call: TRBD1 (5 bases). From germline, CDR1 is SGDLS and CDR2 YYNGEE. This CDR3 comprises 17 residues. V lost 4 bases and J lost 1, with 17 bases in between. The CDR3: CASSHPGWQGNTGELFF. In DNA form, the CDR3 reads TGTGCCAGCAGCCATCCCGGATGGCAGGGGAACACCGGGGAGCTGTTTTTT.